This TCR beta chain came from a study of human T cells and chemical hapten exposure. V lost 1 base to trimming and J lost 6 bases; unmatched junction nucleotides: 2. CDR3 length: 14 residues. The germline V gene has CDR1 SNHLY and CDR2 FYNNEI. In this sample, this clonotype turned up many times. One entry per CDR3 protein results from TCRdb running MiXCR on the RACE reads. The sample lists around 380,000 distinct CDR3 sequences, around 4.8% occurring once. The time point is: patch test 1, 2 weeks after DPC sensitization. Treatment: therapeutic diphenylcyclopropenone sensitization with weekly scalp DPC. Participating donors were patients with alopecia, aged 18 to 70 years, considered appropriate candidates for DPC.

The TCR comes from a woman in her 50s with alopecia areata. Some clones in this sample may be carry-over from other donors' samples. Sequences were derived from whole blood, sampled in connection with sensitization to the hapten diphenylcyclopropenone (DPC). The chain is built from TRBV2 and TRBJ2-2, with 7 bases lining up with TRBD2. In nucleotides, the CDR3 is TGTGCCAGCAGTGAAGGGGGAGGGGCCGGGGAGCTGTTTTTT. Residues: CASSEGGGAGELFF.